The 20 T cell receptor beta chains listed next were all sequenced from one sample in a study of memory CD4+ T cells and cytomegalovirus serostatus (dated by TCRdb to about 2019). Single viable CD3+CD4+CD8-CD45RO+ cells were sorted as memory CD4+ T cells on a FACSAria II. Preparation of the library involved the immunoSEQ multiplex PCR assay. TCRdb took over this immuneACCESS table, retaining in-frame rearrangements with V and J assigned. Such tables are incomplete; in checked studies, under half of the missing clones stem from an unresolved V gene, and the remainder is unexplained. Present in this sample are about 48,000 clones, 78% of which were seen just once. Roughly 0.76% of the sample comes from the top ten. Sequenced: memory CD4+ T cells from blood. Every receptor here comes from an adult in good health and CMV-seronegative.

Here the CDR3 reads CAWSEGRGGTDTQYF. In nucleotides, the CDR3 is TGTGCCTGGAGTGAAGGAAGGGGGGGAACAGATACGCAGTATTTT. The rearrangement joins TRBV30 to TRBJ2-3, with D perhaps TRBD2 (7 bases). V gave up 1 base and J gave up 3 bases, with 14 bases separating them. The CDR3 is made up of 15 amino acids. Germline V gene lookup returns CDR1 GTSNPN and CDR2 SVGIG (reference sequence).

The V and J genes are TRBV5-1 and TRBJ1-1, with unresolved D. With 2 bases removed from V and 2 bases from J, the gap between germline ends came to 13 bases. The length of the CDR3 is 15 residues. The germline CDR1 and CDR2 sequences are SGHRS and YFSETQ. CDR3 in amino acids: CASSFYPDLNTEAFF. The CDR3 coding sequence is TGCGCCAGCAGCTTCTATCCAGACTTAAACACTGAAGCTTTCTTT.

This clone was counted once. For the CDR3, the DNA is TGCGCCAGCAGCCAAGATCATGAACCCATCACAGATACGCAGTATTTT. Its protein is CASSQDHEPITDTQYF. This sequence joins TRBV4-1 and TRBJ2-3, with D hard to call. This CDR3 is 16 amino acids long. CDR1 and CDR2 from the germline V gene are MGHRA and YSYEKL. Trimming took 0 bases from V and 2 from J, leaving 12 bases between them.

This chain links TRBV6-5 with TRBJ2-7, with TRBD2 matching over 10 bases. Germline values: CDR1 MNHEY, CDR2 SVGAGI. Germline trimming cut 7 bases from V and 5 bases from J; bases unmatched to any gene: 5. The CDR3 has 13 amino acids. Here the CDR3 DNA reads TGTGCCAGCACTGTCAGCGGGGGGGACGAGCAGTACTTC. Its protein is CASTVSGGDEQYF.

This rearrangement joins TRBV30 to TRBJ1-6; D is uncertain. Trimming left V 1 base short and J 6 bases short, with 10 bases between. Germline V gene lookup returns CDR1 GTSNPN and CDR2 SVGIG (reference sequence). The CDR3 consists of 14 residues. The CDR3 here is CAWSAGQSNSPLHF. CDR3 DNA sequence: TGTGCCTGGAGTGCCGGGCAAAGTAATTCACCCCTCCACTTT.

V gene TRBV29-1 combines with J gene TRBJ2-5; the match to TRBD1 covers 9 bases. The germline V gene encodes CDR1 SQVTM and CDR2 ANQGSEA. The CDR3 sequence is 13 residues long. V was pared by 3 bases and J by 1 base, with 0 bases of the junction left unmatched. DNA for the CDR3: TGCAGCGTTGAGGACAGGGGCCAAGAGACCCAGTACTTC. It yields the protein CSVEDRGQETQYF.

The V gene is TRBV28, the J gene TRBJ1-3; 7 nucleotides line up with TRBD1. The CDR3 length is 18 residues. Germline CDR1 and CDR2: MDHEN and SYDVKM. V dropped 5 bases and J dropped 5; count of bases not matched to a gene: 18. CDR3 protein: CASSATPHLDRARNTIYF. For the CDR3, the DNA is TGTGCCAGCAGTGCTACCCCTCACCTCGACAGGGCCCGAAACACCATATATTTT.

This chain connects TRBV18 to TRBJ1-3; D is unclear. CDR1 and CDR2 (germline): KGHSH, LQKENI. The V end was cut by 0 bases, the J end by 0 bases, with 27 bases between. This CDR3 comprises 22 residues. The CDR3 loop reads CASSPPSLIEPLGGTSGNTIYF. In DNA, the CDR3 is TGTGCCAGCTCACCACCGTCCCTTATCGAGCCCCTTGGAGGAACCTCTGGAAACACCATATATTTT.

This chain links TRBV7-9 with TRBJ1-1; 9 bases line up with TRBD1. This CDR3 comprises 16 residues. Losses at the gene ends were 6 bases for V and 5 bases for J; bases not matched to a gene: 13. Germline CDR1 reads SEHNR; CDR2 reads FQNEAQ (reference sequence). The CDR3 is CASRPGTGSSRTEAFF. For the CDR3, the DNA is TGTGCCAGCAGACCCGGGACAGGGTCTTCGAGGACTGAAGCTTTCTTT. The variable domain in full, with the rest retrieved from reference TRBV7-9 and TRBJ1-1, is DTGVSQNPRHKITKRGQNVTFRCDPISEHNRLYWYRQTLGQGPEFLTYFQNEAQLEKSRLLSDRFSAERPKGSFSTLEIQRTEQGDSAMYLCASRPGTGSSRTEAFFGQGTRLTVV.

The rearrangement joins TRBV7-9 to TRBJ1-3; TRBD1 might be the D (5 bases). The CDR3 covers 15 residues. The V end lost 6 bases, the J end lost 0 bases, and 12 bases lay between the germline ends. Germline values: CDR1 SEHNR, CDR2 FQNEAQ (reference sequence). The CDR3, as DNA: TGTGCCAGCAGTTTCAGACAGAACTCTGGAAACACCATATATTTT. It yields the protein CASSFRQNSGNTIYF. Complete variable domain (other parts from reference TRBV7-9 and TRBJ1-3): DTGVSQNPRHKITKRGQNVTFRCDPISEHNRLYWYRQTLGQGPEFLTYFQNEAQLEKSRLLSDRFSAERPKGSFSTLEIQRTEQGDSAMYLCASSFRQNSGNTIYFGEGSWLTVV.

The chain uses TRBV27 and TRBJ1-2, with 8 bases identical to TRBD1. The trim removed 4 bases at V and 4 bases at J, leaving 17 bases unmatched. CDR3 size: 18 residues. Germline CDR1 and CDR2: MNHEY and SMNVEV (reference sequence). The CDR3 bases are TGTGCCAGCAGTTGGACAGGGAGGTCCTCCGTAACCCCCTATGGCTACACCTTC. Its protein is CASSWTGRSSVTPYGYTF.

V gene TRBV28 combines with J gene TRBJ2-7; tentative D call: TRBD2 (7 bases). CDR1 MDHEN and CDR2 SYDVKM come from the germline V gene. This CDR3 region has 16 residues. The germline V and J ends were trimmed by 7 bases and 5 bases, with 24 bases remaining between them. The CDR3 nucleotides read TGTGCCAGCACCTTGGGGGGGGCCAGCGGGCCCCACGAGCAGTACTTC. This codes for CASTLGGASGPHEQYF.

Only a few counts were recorded for this clone. This sequence joins TRBV15 and TRBJ2-5; D gene unclear. The CDR3 spans 13 residues. Germline CDR1 is LNHNV and CDR2 is YYDKDF (reference sequence). V was shortened by 1 base and J by 7 bases, with 10 bases between the two germline ends. DNA for the CDR3: TGTGCCACCAGCAGAGTCCCAAGTGGGACCCAGTACTTC. Its translation is CATSRVPSGTQYF.

This chain joins TRBV30 and TRBJ1-1; TRBD1 agrees at 7 bases. This CDR3 region has 13 residues. J was trimmed by 10 bases and V by 2 bases; bases with no gene match: 10. Germline CDR1 GTSNPN, CDR2 SVGIG (reference sequence). CDR3 sequence reads: CAWSKSEGARAFF. The CDR3 DNA sequence: TGTGCCTGGAGTAAATCAGAGGGGGCAAGAGCTTTCTTT.

The J gene is TRBJ2-5, the V gene TRBV11-3; 7 bases line up with TRBD1. Trimming removed 6 bases from V and 0 bases from J; junction bases left unmatched: 4. The CDR3 has 14 residues. Looked up from germline, CDR1 is SGHNT and CDR2 is YENEEA. This CDR3 reads CASRRDSDQETQYF. The CDR3 coding sequence is TGTGCCAGCAGACGGGACAGCGACCAAGAGACCCAGTACTTC. The entire variable domain, with the rest obtained from reference TRBV11-3 and TRBJ2-5, is as follows: EAGVVQSPRYKIIEKKQPVAFWCNPISGHNTLYWYLQNLGQGPELLIRYENEEAVDDSQLPKDRFSAERLKGVDSTLKIQPAELGDSAVYLCASRRDSDQETQYFGPGTRLLVL.

The chain is built from TRBV19 and TRBJ2-3; 7 bases are a match to TRBD1. V lost 6 bases to trimming and J lost 5 bases; unmatched junction nucleotides: 5. CDR3 length equals 13 residues. CDR1 is LNHDA and CDR2 is SQIVND in the germline V gene (reference sequence). The CDR3 DNA is TGTGCCAGTAGAGAGGGGGCGCGAGATACGCAGTATTTT. It translates to CASREGARDTQYF.

This clone was seen only a few times. The V and J genes are TRBV19 and TRBJ1-5; D might be TRBD1 (6 bases). This CDR3 is built from 15 residues. V was cut by 1 base and J by 7 bases, with 14 bases left in between. CDR1 and CDR2 from the germline V gene are LNHDA and SQIVND (reference sequence). The CDR3 sequence is CASSIGGRGGQPQHF. The CDR3 nucleotides read TGTGCCAGTAGTATAGGAGGGCGGGGGGGCCAGCCCCAGCATTTT.

The rearrangement links TRBV4-1 to TRBJ2-3, with D hard to call. Trimming removed 1 base from V and 3 bases from J, with 23 bases in between. Germline-derived CDR1 and CDR2 are MGHRA and YSYEKL. This CDR3 has 19 residues. CDR3 bases: TGCGCCAGCAGCCAAGCACCACGGGCTTTCTCGTCGACAACAGATACGCAGTATTTT. It is translated as CASSQAPRAFSSTTDTQYF.

This clone turned up a few times. The chain joins TRBV4-1 to TRBJ2-3; maybe TRBD1 (5 bases). Per the germline V gene, CDR1 is MGHRA and CDR2 is YSYEKL. CDR3 length equals 17 residues. Between the trimmed V and J ends, which lost 0 bases and 0 bases, there was a span of 13 bases. The CDR3 DNA reads as TGCGCCAGCAGCCAAGATGGGGCTCTCGTCAGCACAGATACGCAGTATTTT. Residues: CASSQDGALVSTDTQYF.

This clone was seen a handful of times. The chain is built from TRBV6-1 and TRBJ2-3; TRBD2 matches at 8 bases. Germline loops: CDR1 MNHNS, CDR2 SASEGT. Trimming cost V 7 bases and J 0 bases; bases outside gene matches: 3. CDR3 length: 14 residues. CDR3: CASKLAASTDTQYF. CDR3 nucleotide sequence: TGTGCCAGCAAACTAGCGGCTAGCACAGATACGCAGTATTTT.